This T cell receptor beta chain was found in a study of T-cell reconstitution after alpha-beta-depleted transplantation in children (TCRdb year 2016). Broadly, across the study: The study quantitatively tracked T-cell immune reconstitution after TCRalphabeta/CD19-depleted allogeneic hematopoietic cell transplantation in children using TCR repertoire profiling.

This clonotype was recorded many times. No cognate antigen has been identified for it. One base away there is no much larger clone; base qualities are not given. In the paper's terms, the treatment or condition label means: allogeneic hematopoietic cell transplantation with graft depleted of TCRalphabeta T cells and CD19 B cells. Transplant recipients were children who received TCRalphabeta/CD19-depleted allogeneic hematopoietic cell grafts. What the research found in general, with its limitations: Over subsequent months, a decline in hyperexpanded clone frequencies was noted, and after one year, T-cell counts and TCRbeta diversity were mostly ascribed to newly produced T cells. In some patients, the high TCRbeta diversity seen at day 60 was put down to recipient T cells and intrathymic progenitors that had survived conditioning. The apparently early recovery of alphabetaT-cell counts about two months after transplant reportedly depended on only several hundred rapidly expanded clones that came from non-depleted graft cells.

Libraries were prepared through PCR. Sequencing was carried out with an Illumina HiSeq 2500. TCR library preparation used molecular barcoding, with unique molecular identifiers applied to normalize quantification of the TCRbeta repertoire. The public sequencing data were trimmed at Q25 with fastp and processed into clonotypes with MiXCR by TCRdb, which kept only in-frame beta chains. Duplicate CDR3 protein sequences are folded into a single record with the most common DNA and genes. The sample table lists under 750,000 distinct CDR3 sequences, roughly 23% of them with a count of one. Roughly 14% of the sample rests with the top ten. Trimming costs V 3 bases and J 0 bases, and their ends lie 7 bases apart. The CDR3 spans 14 residues, from the cysteine through the phenylalanine. CDR3 DNA is the only sequence kept; it has 42 bases, read in frame from the first base.

The chain links TRBV12-3 or TRBV12-4 with TRBJ2-3, with no reliable assignment of the D segment. This receptor was taken from a boy under three years old who had a stem cell transplant for acute myeloid leukemia, so the T cells may come from the graft donor. This specimen was PBMCs, mostly from graft donor cells, taken 360 days after TCRalphabeta/CD19-depleted stem cell transplant. The CDR3 has the sequence CASSLGRSTDTQYF. The DNA reads as follows: TGTGCCAGCAGTTTGGGCAGGAGCACAGATACGCAGTATTTT.